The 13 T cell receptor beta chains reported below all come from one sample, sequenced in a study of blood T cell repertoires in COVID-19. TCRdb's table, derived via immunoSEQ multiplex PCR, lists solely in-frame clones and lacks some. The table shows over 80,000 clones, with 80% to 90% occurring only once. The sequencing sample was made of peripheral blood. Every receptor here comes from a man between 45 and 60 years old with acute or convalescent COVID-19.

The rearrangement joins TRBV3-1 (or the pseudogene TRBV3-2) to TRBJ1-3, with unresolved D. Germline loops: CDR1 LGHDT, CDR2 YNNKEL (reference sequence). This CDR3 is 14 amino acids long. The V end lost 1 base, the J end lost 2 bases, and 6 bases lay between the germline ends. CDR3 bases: TGTGCCAGCAGCCAAGGGGCCCCTGGAAACACCATATATTTT. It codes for CASSQGAPGNTIYF.

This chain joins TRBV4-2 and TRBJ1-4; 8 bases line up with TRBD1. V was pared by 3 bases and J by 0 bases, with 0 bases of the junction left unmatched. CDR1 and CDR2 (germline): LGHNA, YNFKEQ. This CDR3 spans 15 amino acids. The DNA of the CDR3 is TGTGCCAGCAGCCAGGACAGGGCAACTAATGAAAAACTGTTTTTT. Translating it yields CASSQDRATNEKLFF.

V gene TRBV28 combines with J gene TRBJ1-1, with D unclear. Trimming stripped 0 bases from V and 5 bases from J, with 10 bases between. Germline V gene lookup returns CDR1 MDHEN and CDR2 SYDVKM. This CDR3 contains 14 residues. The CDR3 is CASSLWGEATEAFF. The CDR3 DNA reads TGTGCCAGCAGTTTATGGGGAGAGGCGACTGAAGCTTTCTTT.

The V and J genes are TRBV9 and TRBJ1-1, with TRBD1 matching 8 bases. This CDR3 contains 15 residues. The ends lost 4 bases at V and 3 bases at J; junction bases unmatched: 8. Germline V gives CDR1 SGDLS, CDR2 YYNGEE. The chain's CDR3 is CASSKGAGGDTEAFF. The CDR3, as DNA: TGTGCCAGCAGCAAAGGAGCAGGGGGCGACACTGAAGCTTTCTTT.

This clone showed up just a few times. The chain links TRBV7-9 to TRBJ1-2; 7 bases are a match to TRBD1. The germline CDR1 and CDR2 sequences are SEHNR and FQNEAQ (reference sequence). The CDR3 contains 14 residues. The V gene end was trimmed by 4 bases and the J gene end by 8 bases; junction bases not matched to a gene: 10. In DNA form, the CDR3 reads TGTGCCAGCAGCTCGCGGGGACAGAGGTCAGGCTACACCTTC. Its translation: CASSSRGQRSGYTF. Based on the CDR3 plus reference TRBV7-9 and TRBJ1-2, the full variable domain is DTGVSQNPRHKITKRGQNVTFRCDPISEHNRLYWYRQTLGQGPEFLTYFQNEAQLEKSRLLSDRFSAERPKGSFSTLEIQRTEQGDSAMYLCASSSRGQRSGYTFGSGTRLTVV.

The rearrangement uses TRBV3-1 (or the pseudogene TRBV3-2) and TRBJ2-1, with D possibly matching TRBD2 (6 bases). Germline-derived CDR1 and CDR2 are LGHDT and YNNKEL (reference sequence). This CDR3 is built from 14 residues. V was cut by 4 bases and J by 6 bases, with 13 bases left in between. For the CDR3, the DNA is TGTGCCAGCAGCCCCGCGCCCGGGGGCAATGAGCAGTTCTTC. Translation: CASSPAPGGNEQFF.

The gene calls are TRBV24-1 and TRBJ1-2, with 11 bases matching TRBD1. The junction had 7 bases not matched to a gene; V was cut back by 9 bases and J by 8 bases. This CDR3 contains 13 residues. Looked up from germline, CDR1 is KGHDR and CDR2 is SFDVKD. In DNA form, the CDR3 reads TGTGCCACCGAGGACAGGGGGCGCGAGGGCTACACCTTC. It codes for CATEDRGREGYTF.

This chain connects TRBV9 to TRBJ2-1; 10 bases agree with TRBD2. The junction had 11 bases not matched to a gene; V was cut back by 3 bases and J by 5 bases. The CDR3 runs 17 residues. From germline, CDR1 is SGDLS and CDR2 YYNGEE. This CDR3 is CASSGRRVGTSDNEQFF. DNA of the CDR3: TGTGCCAGCAGCGGACGCCGCGTGGGGACTAGCGACAATGAGCAGTTCTTC.

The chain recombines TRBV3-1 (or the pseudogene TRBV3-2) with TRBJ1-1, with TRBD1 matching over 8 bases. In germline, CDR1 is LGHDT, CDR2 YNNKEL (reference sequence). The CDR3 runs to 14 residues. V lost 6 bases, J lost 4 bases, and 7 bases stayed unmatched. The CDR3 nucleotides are TGTGCCAGCAGAGAACGGACAGGGAGCACTGAAGCTTTCTTT. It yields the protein CASRERTGSTEAFF.

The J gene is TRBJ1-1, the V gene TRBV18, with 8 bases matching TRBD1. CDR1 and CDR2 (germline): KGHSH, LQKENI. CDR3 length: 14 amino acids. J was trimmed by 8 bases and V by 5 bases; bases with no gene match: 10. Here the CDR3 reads CASSESRGLREAFF. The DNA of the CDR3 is TGTGCCAGCTCAGAATCCAGGGGGCTCAGGGAAGCTTTCTTT.

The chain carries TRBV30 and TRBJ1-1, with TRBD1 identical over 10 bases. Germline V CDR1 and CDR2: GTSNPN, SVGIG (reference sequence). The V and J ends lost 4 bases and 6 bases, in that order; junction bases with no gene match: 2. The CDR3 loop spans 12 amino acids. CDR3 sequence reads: CAWIGTGAEAFF. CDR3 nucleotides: TGTGCCTGGATAGGGACAGGGGCTGAAGCTTTCTTT.

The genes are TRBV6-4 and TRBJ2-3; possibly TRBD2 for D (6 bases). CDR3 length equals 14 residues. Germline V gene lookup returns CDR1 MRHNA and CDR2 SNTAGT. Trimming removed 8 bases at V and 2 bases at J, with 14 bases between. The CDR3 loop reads CASAYGGNTDTQYF. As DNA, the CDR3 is TGTGCCAGCGCATATGGGGGGAACACAGATACGCAGTATTTT.

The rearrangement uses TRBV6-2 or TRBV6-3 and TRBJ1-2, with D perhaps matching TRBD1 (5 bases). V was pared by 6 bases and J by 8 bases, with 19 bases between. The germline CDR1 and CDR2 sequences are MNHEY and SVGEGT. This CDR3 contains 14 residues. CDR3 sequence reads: CASSLNPPQGGYTF. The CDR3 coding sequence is TGTGCCAGCAGCCTCAACCCTCCTCAGGGAGGCTACACCTTC.